This TCR beta chain was profiled in a study of T cells after yellow fever vaccination. Study-wide findings and caveats: The secondary response peaked faster, at day 5 versus 15, but was weaker. Almost all vaccine-responding clonotypes were not detected in the sorted memory subsets at the day 0 time point.

V gave up 6 bases and J gave up 1 base, with 10 bases separating them. The CDR3 loop spans 14 amino acids. The germline V gene encodes CDR1 MNHEY and CDR2 SMNVEV (reference sequence). From the 5' RACE reads, TCRdb called clonotypes with MiXCR, one entry per CDR3 protein. The sample holds about 25,000 distinct CDR3 sequences; under 7% are singletons and the top ten take about 11%. This clonotype occurred many times. The sequences come from PBMCs, either bulk or a sorted T-cell subset (CD4+, CD8+, memory, or dextramer-sorted; not recorded which), collected 15 days after the yellow fever booster vaccination. The receptor was derived from a man aged 25-40 years who received the YFV17D yellow fever vaccine. The chain carries TRBV27 and TRBJ2-4; perhaps TRBD1 as D (6 bases). DNA of the CDR3: TGTGCCAGCAGACTTGACAGGGCCAAAAACATTCAGTACTTC. This codes for CASRLDRAKNIQYF.